This passage covers 10 T cell receptor beta chains from one sample sequenced in a study of cytotoxic CD8 clonotypes in ibrutinib-treated CLL. TCRdb's table, derived via immunoSEQ multiplex PCR, lists solely in-frame clones and lacks some. The sample includes approximately 350,000 clones, about 64% of them seen just once. The source was PBMCs, collected after 36 months of ibrutinib treatment. The origin of the receptors is a human donor with chronic lymphocytic leukemia.

This clone has a handful of counts. This rearrangement joins TRBV11-2 to TRBJ1-1; D is unresolved. CDR1 is SGHAT, CDR2 FQNNGV, per germline. CDR3 length equals 14 residues. With 1 base removed from V and 0 bases from J, the gap between germline ends came to 6 bases. The CDR3 protein is CASSLAVVNTEAFF. The CDR3 DNA is TGTGCCAGCAGCTTAGCAGTGGTGAACACTGAAGCTTTCTTT.

V gene TRBV14 combines with J gene TRBJ2-5; D tentatively fits TRBD1 or TRBD2 (5 bases each). CDR1 is SGHDN and CDR2 is FVKESK in the germline V gene. CDR3 length equals 14 residues. The V and J ends lost 3 bases and 4 bases respectively, with 12 bases between them. The CDR3 loop is CASSHSLGVETQYF. The CDR3 bases are TGTGCCAGCAGCCACTCCCTGGGGGTAGAGACCCAGTACTTC. The complete variable domain, with remaining parts taken from reference TRBV14 and TRBJ2-5, reads EAGVTQFPSHSVIEKGQTVTLRCDPISGHDNLYWYRRVMGKEIKFLLHFVKESKQDESGMPNNRFLAERTGGTYSTLKVQPAELEDSGVYFCASSHSLGVETQYFGPGTRLLVL.

The chain recombines TRBV6-4 with TRBJ2-2; no firm D call. Per germline, CDR1 MRHNA and CDR2 SNTAGT. This CDR3 has 16 residues. The V end was cut by 0 bases, the J end by 1 base, with 9 bases between. Here the CDR3 reads CASSDSNWQNTGELFF. The CDR3 DNA follows: TGTGCCAGCAGTGACTCGAATTGGCAGAACACCGGGGAGCTGTTTTTT.

The chain carries TRBV25-1 and TRBJ1-6; TRBD1 matches at 9 bases. This CDR3 region has 15 residues. V was clipped by 5 bases and J by 7 bases; unmatched bases: 6. Germline CDR1 is MGHDK and CDR2 is SYGVNS. The CDR3 DNA follows: TGTGCCAGCAGTCCCCGGGACAGGGACAATTCACCCCTCCACTTT. Residues: CASSPRDRDNSPLHF.

This clone was counted only a few times. The rearrangement uses TRBV13 and TRBJ2-7, with D hard to call. Germline loops: CDR1 PRHDT, CDR2 FYEKMQ (reference sequence). The CDR3 totals 12 residues. V was clipped by 3 bases and J by 2 bases, with 5 bases between them. The CDR3 nucleotides read TGTGCCAGCAGCTTCGAGCCCTACGAGCAGTACTTC. Translated, it gives CASSFEPYEQYF. The whole variable domain, filled in from reference TRBV13 and TRBJ2-7, reads AAGVIQSPRHLIKEKRETATLKCYPIPRHDTVYWYQQGPGQDPQFLISFYEKMQSDKGSIPDRFSAQQFSDYHSELNMSSLELGDSALYFCASSFEPYEQYFGPGTRLTVT.

The rearrangement joins TRBV28 to TRBJ2-1; 8 bases fit TRBD2. The CDR3 has 14 amino acids. Unmatched junction bases numbered 7, after V lost 0 bases and J lost 12 bases. Germline assignment: CDR1 MDHEN and CDR2 SYDVKM. The CDR3 bases are TGTGCCAGCAGTTTATGGGGTAGCGGGGAGATGCAGTTCTTC. Protein product: CASSLWGSGEMQFF.

The chain carries TRBV15 and TRBJ2-1, with D possibly being TRBD2 (6 bases). This CDR3 is built from 17 residues. Germline loops: CDR1 LNHNV, CDR2 YYDKDF (reference sequence). With 1 base removed from V and 8 bases from J, the gap between germline ends came to 21 bases. CDR3 region: CATSRVLLALVSDEQFF. DNA of the CDR3: TGTGCCACCAGCAGAGTACTTCTAGCGTTGGTCTCGGATGAGCAGTTCTTC.

The V and J genes are TRBV4-1 and TRBJ1-1; the D is unclear. The CDR3 consists of 14 residues. Trimming left V 4 bases short and J 4 bases short, with 13 bases between. Germline values: CDR1 MGHRA, CDR2 YSYEKL. CDR3 loop: CASSPRRYGTEAFF. The DNA of the CDR3 is TGCGCCAGCAGCCCCCGACGGTATGGCACTGAAGCTTTCTTT.

V gene TRBV7-7 combines with J gene TRBJ2-1; D might be TRBD1 (6 bases). Trimming removed 5 bases at V and 6 bases at J, with 14 bases between. Germline CDR1 and CDR2: SSHAT and FNYEAQ (reference sequence). The CDR3 length is 14 residues. CDR3 sequence (DNA): TGTGCCAGCAGCCCCCAGACAGGTCCCAATGAGCAGTTCTTC. It specifies CASSPQTGPNEQFF. The whole variable domain, filled in from reference TRBV7-7 and TRBJ2-1, reads GAGVSQSPRYKVTKRGQDVTLRCDPISSHATLYWYQQALGQGPEFLTYFNYEAQPDKSGLPSDRFSAERPEGSISTLTIQRTEQRDSAMYRCASSPQTGPNEQFFGPGTRLTVL.

The chain joins TRBV10-3 to TRBJ2-5, with 9 bases identical to TRBD2. CDR3 size: 13 residues. Trimming removed 10 bases from V and 1 base from J; junction bases left unmatched: 4. Germline-derived CDR1 and CDR2 are ENHRY and SYGVKD. The CDR3 is CATAGGGQETQYF. As DNA, the CDR3 is TGTGCCACTGCGGGGGGGGGCCAAGAGACCCAGTACTTC.